Shown below are 20 T cell receptor beta chains from a single sample sequenced in a study of blood T cell repertoires in COVID-19. Libraries were prepared by immunoSEQ multiplex PCR; TCRdb keeps only in-frame clonotypes and omits some of them. The sample yields 80,000 to 130,000 clones, approximately 93% seen once. The sequenced sample consisted of peripheral blood. Receptor source: a man aged 60-69 years with acute or convalescent COVID-19.

The chain uses TRBV18 and TRBJ2-3, with D hard to call. This CDR3 comprises 11 residues. Germline V gene sequence: CDR1 KGHSH, CDR2 LQKENI. V lost 5 bases to trimming and J lost 8 bases, with 8 bases between them. The DNA of the CDR3 is TGTGCCAGCTCAACCGGGTCTACGCAGTATTTT. Its protein is CASSTGSTQYF.

The table lists this clone with a count of one. This sequence joins TRBV24-1 and TRBJ1-2; D call uncertain. The CDR3 spans 12 residues. The germline V gene encodes CDR1 KGHDR and CDR2 SFDVKD. V lost 10 bases, J lost 6 bases, and 14 bases lay in between. The CDR3 loop is CATSWGEHGYTF. CDR3 nucleotide sequence: TGTGCCACTTCCTGGGGAGAGCATGGCTACACCTTC.

As to this clone: This same CDR3 is encoded by further DNA sequences in the sample. The gene calls are TRBV2 and TRBJ1-5, with TRBD1 as a possible D gene (6 bases). This CDR3 spans 15 amino acids. Germline V gene sequence: CDR1 SNHLY, CDR2 FYNNEI. V lost 0 bases to trimming and J lost 11 bases, with 17 bases between them. The CDR3 nucleotides read TGTGCCAGCAGTGAAGCAGGGGGGACTATCAACACCCAGCATTTT. This encodes CASSEAGGTINTQHF.

This chain connects TRBV9 to TRBJ2-3; D might be TRBD2 (6 bases). Germline assignment: CDR1 SGDLS and CDR2 YYNGEE. V dropped 5 bases and J dropped 7 bases, with 20 bases sitting between them. The CDR3 has 15 residues. The CDR3 sequence is CASSLGGVGFHTQYF. The DNA of the CDR3 is TGTGCCAGCAGTCTAGGCGGGGTAGGGTTCCATACGCAGTATTTT.

The CDR3 region has the DNA TGTGCCACCAGTCCCCCCGCAGGGAGCACAGATACGCAGTATTTT. Translating it yields CATSPPAGSTDTQYF. The J gene is TRBJ2-3, the V gene TRBV24-1; D perhaps matches TRBD1 (5 bases). Trimming shortened V by 6 bases and J by 0 bases, and 12 bases separated the two germline ends. Germline CDR1 reads KGHDR; CDR2 reads SFDVKD. CDR3 size: 15 residues.

The chain has TRBV19 and TRBJ2-5; 7 bases line up with TRBD2. J was trimmed by 2 bases and V by 6 bases; bases with no gene match: 3. Germline V gene data show CDR1 as LNHDA and CDR2 as SQIVND (reference sequence). The CDR3 has 13 amino acids. CDR3 sequence (DNA): TGTGCCAGTAGCCTGGGAGGGCAAGAGACCCAGTACTTC. It specifies CASSLGGQETQYF.

The CDR3 protein is CATSDSPGGRASDTQYF. CDR3 nucleotides: TGTGCCACCAGTGATTCCCCGGGCGGGAGGGCCTCAGATACGCAGTATTTT. The V and J genes are TRBV24-1 and TRBJ2-3; 9 nucleotides align to TRBD2. The CDR3 has 17 amino acids. Unmatched junction bases numbered 9, after V lost 2 bases and J lost 4 bases. Per germline, CDR1 KGHDR and CDR2 SFDVKD.

This clone appeared once. The chain is built from TRBV29-1 and TRBJ1-1, with 8 nucleotides matching TRBD1. The CDR3 totals 12 residues. The germline V gene has CDR1 SQVTM and CDR2 ANQGSEA. The CDR3 bases are TGCGGAATCAGGGGGCGGAACACTGAAGCTTTCTTT. Translating it yields CGIRGRNTEAFF. The complete variable domain, with remaining parts taken from reference TRBV29-1 and TRBJ1-1, reads SAVISQKPSRDICQRGTSLTIQCQVDSQVTMMFWYRQQPGQSLTLIATANQGSEATYESGFVIDKFPISRPNLTFSTLTVSNMSPEDSSIYLCGIRGRNTEAFFGQGTRLTVV.

This clone appeared a few times. The chain joins TRBV10-2 to TRBJ2-7, with TRBD2 matching 8 bases. The CDR3 totals 12 residues. The junction had 3 bases not matched to a gene; V was cut back by 4 bases and J by 7 bases. The germline CDR1 and CDR2 sequences are WSHSY and SAAADI. The CDR3 region is CASSALAGEQYV. CDR3 in DNA: TGCGCCAGCAGTGCATTAGCGGGAGAGCAGTACGTC.

CDR3 sequence: CASSLRDNPYEQYF. In DNA form, the CDR3 reads TGTGCCAGTAGTCTCCGGGACAACCCCTACGAGCAGTACTTC. The chain links TRBV19 to TRBJ2-7, with D possibly TRBD1 on 6 matching bases. Germline CDR1 and CDR2: LNHDA and SQIVND (reference sequence). Trimming shortened V by 5 bases and J by 2 bases, and 13 bases separated the two germline ends. The CDR3 spans 14 residues.

This clone was seen a few times. The chain links TRBV11-3 to TRBJ2-2, with unresolved D. The germline V gene has CDR1 SGHNT and CDR2 YENEEA. Trimming pared 1 base from V and 6 bases from J, leaving 6 bases between. The CDR3 length is 13 residues. The CDR3 DNA is TGTGCCAGCAGCTTAGCCTCCGCCGGGGAGCTGTTTTTT. Translating it yields CASSLASAGELFF. Full variable domain (outside the CDR3, taken from reference TRBV11-3 and TRBJ2-2): EAGVVQSPRYKIIEKKQPVAFWCNPISGHNTLYWYLQNLGQGPELLIRYENEEAVDDSQLPKDRFSAERLKGVDSTLKIQPAELGDSAVYLCASSLASAGELFFGEGSRLTVL.

This chain connects TRBV7-9 to TRBJ2-1; D is unclear. Germline V lookup: CDR1 SEHNR, CDR2 FQNEAQ (reference sequence). V lost 6 bases, J lost 1 base, and 16 bases lay in between. This CDR3 is 16 amino acids long. CDR3: CASSPPTGNSYNEQFF. CDR3 DNA sequence: TGTGCCAGCAGTCCCCCGACTGGAAATTCCTACAATGAGCAGTTCTTC.

Only a few counts were recorded for this clone. The genes are TRBV5-1 and TRBJ1-2, with 8 nucleotides matching TRBD1. Germline assignment: CDR1 SGHRS and CDR2 YFSETQ. The CDR3 extends over 14 amino acids. V dropped 0 bases and J dropped 3; count of bases not matched to a gene: 1. For the CDR3, the DNA is TGCGCCAGCAGCTTGGAGGGACAGGACTATGGCTACACCTTC. It specifies CASSLEGQDYGYTF.

The CDR3 here is CASSYAGGDNSPLHF. In nucleotides, the CDR3 is TGTGCCAGCAGTTACGCGGGGGGCGATAATTCACCCCTCCACTTT. The V gene is TRBV6-5, the J gene TRBJ1-6; a possible D gene is TRBD1 (6 bases). V dropped 2 bases and J dropped 5 bases, with 10 bases sitting between them. There are 15 residues in the CDR3. Germline assignment: CDR1 MNHEY and CDR2 SVGAGI.

The rearrangement uses TRBV30 and TRBJ1-2; D is uncertain. From germline, CDR1 is GTSNPN and CDR2 SVGIG (reference sequence). CDR3 length equals 13 residues. Trimming pared 3 bases from V and 6 bases from J, leaving 14 bases between. This chain's CDR3 is CAWSSLFQDGYTF. Written as DNA, the CDR3 is TGTGCCTGGAGCTCACTGTTCCAAGATGGCTACACCTTC.

The chain combines TRBV11-2 with TRBJ1-2; TRBD1 matches 7 bases. The trim removed 1 base at V and 3 bases at J, leaving 5 bases unmatched. The CDR3 is made up of 15 amino acids. Germline V gives CDR1 SGHAT, CDR2 FQNNGV. CDR3 DNA: TGTGCCAGCAGCTTAGGACAGGGAAGTCACTATGGCTACACCTTC. It translates to CASSLGQGSHYGYTF.

V and J are TRBV19 and TRBJ2-1, with TRBD2 matching over 13 bases. The length of the CDR3 is 16 residues. CDR1 LNHDA and CDR2 SQIVND come from the germline V gene (reference sequence). The junction had 9 bases not matched to a gene; V was cut back by 5 bases and J by 8 bases. The CDR3 loop is CASSRRLAGGMDEQFF. CDR3 bases: TGTGCCAGTAGTCGACGACTAGCGGGAGGTATGGATGAGCAGTTCTTC.

On this clone: A junction boundary mismatches the germline segment, possibly from a read error. The rearrangement links TRBV7-9 to TRBJ1-6, with 7 bases matching TRBD1. The CDR3 covers 15 residues. Looked up from germline, CDR1 is SEHNR and CDR2 is FQNEAQ (reference sequence). The CDR3 region is CASKFEGARDSPLHF. The CDR3 coding sequence is TGTGCTAGCAAATTCGAGGGGGCCCGGGACTCACCCCTCCACTTT.

This clone appeared once. The CDR3 DNA is TGTGCCACCAGTGAACTGGGACTAGCGGGAGGGCATGAGCAGTTCTTC. Residues: CATSELGLAGGHEQFF. The chain carries TRBV24-1 and TRBJ2-1, with 16 bases fitting TRBD2. Germline V gives CDR1 KGHDR, CDR2 SFDVKD. Trimming at V came to 4 bases and at J to 8 bases, leaving 4 bases not matched to a gene. This CDR3 has 16 residues.

The genes are TRBV7-3 and TRBJ2-3; D is perhaps TRBD2 (5 bases). CDR1 and CDR2 (germline): SGHTA, FQGTGA. Between the trimmed V and J ends, which lost 5 bases and 1 base, there was a span of 16 bases. This CDR3 is built from 16 residues. CDR3 sequence: CASSREEALGTDTQYF. CDR3 nucleotides: TGTGCCAGCAGCCGAGAGGAGGCCCTTGGCACAGATACGCAGTATTTT. Full variable domain (remainder filled in from reference TRBV7-3 and TRBJ2-3): GAGVSQTPSNKVTEKGKYVELRCDPISGHTALYWYRQSLGQGPEFLIYFQGTGAADDSGLPNDRFFAVRPEGSVSTLKIQRTERGDSAVYLCASSREEALGTDTQYFGPGTRLTVL.